The clone carrying this T cell receptor (beta chain) was counted many times. Its antigen remains unknown. Germline V gene lookup returns CDR1 DFQATT and CDR2 SNEGSKA (reference sequence). V lost 0 bases and J lost 4; bases outside the gene matches: 4. CDR3 length: 15 residues. This sample stems from a study of early T cells in non-severe SARS-CoV-2 infection. Study at large: Sequencing was performed on bulk RNA from unsorted whole blood, leaving chains unpaired. Study-wide findings and caveats: Database matching using VDJdb favored anti-spike CD8 responses, with private and CD4 specificities left missing.

The TCR library protocol attached unique molecular identifiers to the individual cDNA molecules. TCRdb passed the 5' RACE reads through MiXCR, listing each CDR3 protein once. This table has fewer than 40,000 distinct CDR3 sequences, 5.7% appearing once. The V call is TRBV20-1, the J call TRBJ2-3, with 10 bases aligning to TRBD2. This receptor was obtained from an adult who was a healthcare worker with PCR-confirmed SARS-CoV-2 infection or an uninfected control (not recorded which). Sequencing input: whole blood. The CDR3 is CSARDPSGRADTQYF. The CDR3 DNA reads as TGCAGTGCTAGAGATCCCAGCGGGAGGGCAGATACGCAGTATTTT.